The 27 T cell receptor beta chains given below trace back to one sample, sequenced in a study of shared clonotypes between healthy human individuals. TCRdb's table, derived via immunoSEQ multiplex PCR, lists solely in-frame clones and lacks some. The top ten clones hold approximately 1.5% of a sample with some 1 million clones, approximately 68% of them seen once. Sequences were obtained from memory CD4+ T cells sorted from blood. The subset is: CD45RA-negative fraction. The receptors were gathered from a man between 18 and 35 years old in good health.

A remark on this clone: Other nucleotide sequences from this sample produce the same CDR3. The chain links TRBV19 to TRBJ1-2; 7 positions match TRBD1. Losses at the gene ends were 4 bases for V and 2 bases for J; bases not matched to a gene: 1. The CDR3 is 13 residues long. The V gene's germline CDR1 is LNHDA and CDR2 SQIVND (reference sequence). In nucleotides, the CDR3 is TGTGCCAGTAGTAGGGGACAGAACTATGGCTACACCTTC. Amino acids: CASSRGQNYGYTF. Full variable domain (rest looked up from reference TRBV19 and TRBJ1-2): DGGITQSPKYLFRKEGQNVTLSCEQNLNHDAMYWYRQDPGQGLRLIYYSQIVNDFQKGDIAEGYSVSREKKESFPLTVTSAQKNPTAFYLCASSRGQNYGYTFGSGTRLTVV.

This chain uses TRBV25-1 with TRBJ2-7; D possibly corresponds to TRBD1 (5 bases). V was clipped by 2 bases and J by 0 bases, with 14 bases between them. Germline-derived CDR1 and CDR2 are MGHDK and SYGVNS. This CDR3 spans 16 amino acids. In DNA form, the CDR3 reads TGTGCCAGCAGTGAAATGCCGACAGCATGCTCCTACGAGCAGTACTTC. This sequence encodes CASSEMPTACSYEQYF.

The rearrangement uses TRBV9 and TRBJ1-5, with 10 bases identical to TRBD1. Germline V CDR1 and CDR2: SGDLS, YYNGEE. CDR3 length: 14 amino acids. With V trimmed by 3 bases and J by 6 bases, 3 bases remained unmatched. CDR3 loop: CASSATGGLQPQHF. The CDR3 nucleotides read TGTGCCAGCAGCGCGACAGGGGGCCTTCAGCCCCAGCATTTT.

The chain is built from TRBV9 and TRBJ1-4, with 10 nucleotides matching TRBD1. With 0 bases clipped from V and 5 bases from J, the junction kept 7 bases outside the gene matches. This CDR3 is 17 amino acids long. In germline, CDR1 is SGDLS, CDR2 YYNGEE. The CDR3 reads CASSVAGQGRVNEKLFF. DNA of the CDR3: TGTGCCAGCAGCGTAGCGGGACAGGGGAGGGTGAATGAAAAACTGTTTTTT.

The J gene is TRBJ2-3, the V gene TRBV5-5, with 12 positions matching TRBD2. The germline gives CDR1 SGHKS, CDR2 YYEKEE (reference sequence). The CDR3 length is 16 residues. V trimming: 4 bases; J trimming: 2 bases; junction bases outside the gene matches: 5. CDR3: CASSMGLAGHTDTQYF. CDR3 DNA sequence: TGTGCCAGCAGCATGGGACTAGCGGGTCACACAGATACGCAGTATTTT.

The chain uses TRBV29-1 and TRBJ1-2; D is unresolved. V was cut by 2 bases and J by 1 base, with 8 bases left in between. The CDR3 is 13 amino acids. Germline CDR1 is SQVTM and CDR2 is ANQGSEA. CDR3 sequence: CSVEKDNNYGYTF. The CDR3 bases are TGCAGCGTTGAAAAGGATAATAACTATGGCTACACCTTC.

The rearrangement uses TRBV11-2 and TRBJ1-1, with D possibly being TRBD1 (5 bases). This CDR3 contains 15 residues. Germline CDR1 and CDR2: SGHAT and FQNNGV. V lost 5 bases and J lost 7, with 20 bases in between. The DNA for the CDR3 is TGTGCCAGCAGCCCCCGTTCTGGAGGGGAGGTTGAAGCTTTCTTT. Protein sequence: CASSPRSGGEVEAFF. The variable domain in full, completed from reference TRBV11-2 and TRBJ1-1, reads EAGVAQSPRYKIIEKRQSVAFWCNPISGHATLYWYQQILGQGPKLLIQFQNNGVVDDSQLPKDRFSAERLKGVDSTLKIQPAKLEDSAVYLCASSPRSGGEVEAFFGQGTRLTVV.

The V and J genes are TRBV5-1 and TRBJ1-2; D unclear. Trimming shortened V by 1 base and J by 4 bases, and 14 bases separated the two germline ends. The CDR3 covers 15 residues. Germline-derived CDR1 and CDR2 are SGHRS and YFSETQ. CDR3 loop: CASSLSSSPLYGYTF. CDR3 bases: TGCGCCAGCAGCTTGTCAAGTTCTCCCCTCTATGGCTACACCTTC.

This clone occurred once. This rearrangement joins TRBV7-6 to TRBJ2-7, with 8 positions matching TRBD2. This CDR3 region has 15 residues. Germline CDR1 is SGHVS and CDR2 is FNYEAQ. Trimming removed 5 bases from V and 6 bases from J; junction bases left unmatched: 12. CDR3 sequence (DNA): TGTGCCAGCAGCCCCTCCGGGACTAGTGGCGTCGAGCAGTACTTC. It codes for CASSPSGTSGVEQYF.

The rearrangement joins TRBV7-9 to TRBJ2-1; 13 bases fit TRBD2. V trimming: 4 bases; J trimming: 7 bases; junction bases outside the gene matches: 7. This CDR3 has 16 residues. Germline CDR1 is SEHNR and CDR2 is FQNEAQ (reference sequence). DNA of the CDR3: TGTGCCAGCAGCTCCCCGGGACTAGCGGGATTGAATGAGCAGTTCTTC. As protein: CASSSPGLAGLNEQFF. The variable domain in full, completed from reference TRBV7-9 and TRBJ2-1, reads DTGVSQNPRHKITKRGQNVTFRCDPISEHNRLYWYRQTLGQGPEFLTYFQNEAQLEKSRLLSDRFSAERPKGSFSTLEIQRTEQGDSAMYLCASSSPGLAGLNEQFFGPGTRLTVL.

This chain uses TRBV25-1 with TRBJ2-7, with 9 positions matching TRBD1. The CDR3 runs to 11 residues. The V gene's germline CDR1 is MGHDK and CDR2 SYGVNS. CDR3 sequence: CGSGQGNEQYF. CDR3 coding DNA: TGTGGCTCGGGACAGGGAAACGAGCAGTACTTC.

The chain employs TRBV27 and TRBJ1-6; 10 bases align to TRBD1. Unmatched junction bases numbered 6, after V lost 5 bases and J lost 8 bases. This CDR3 comprises 15 residues. CDR1 is MNHEY, CDR2 SMNVEV, per germline (reference sequence). The CDR3 protein is CASSPRDRGYSPLHF. The CDR3 DNA follows: TGTGCCAGCAGTCCCCGGGACAGGGGCTATTCACCCCTCCACTTT.

The table lists this clone with many counts. The chain employs TRBV10-1 and TRBJ2-1; 8 bases are a match to TRBD1. The length of the CDR3 is 16 residues. After removal of 2 bases from V and 8 bases from J, the junction contained 11 bases not matched to a gene. The V gene's germline CDR1 is WNHNN and CDR2 SYGVQD (reference sequence). The CDR3 sequence is CASSEKVAGGRDEQFF. In DNA form, the CDR3 reads TGCGCCAGCAGTGAGAAGGTTGCAGGGGGCCGGGATGAGCAGTTCTTC.

This clone was observed a few times. This CDR3 is CASSPQGGGQETQYF. CDR3 DNA sequence: TGTGCCAGCAGCCCCCAAGGCGGGGGCCAAGAGACCCAGTACTTC. The chain recombines TRBV7-8 with TRBJ2-5, with 7 positions matching TRBD2. After removal of 5 bases from V and 1 base from J, the junction contained 7 bases not matched to a gene. The germline V gene encodes CDR1 SGHVS and CDR2 FQNEAQ. This CDR3 has 15 amino acids.

The chain has TRBV15 and TRBJ2-5; 7 bases map to TRBD2. The length of the CDR3 is 15 residues. V was pared by 3 bases and J by 1 base, with 5 bases of the junction left unmatched. Per germline, CDR1 LNHNV and CDR2 YYDKDF (reference sequence). The CDR3, as DNA: TGTGCCACCAGCAGGGGGGGGGAGGCCCAAGAGACCCAGTACTTC. Its protein is CATSRGGEAQETQYF.

V gene TRBV5-1 combines with J gene TRBJ2-1, with 10 bases identical to TRBD2. Trimming at V came to 4 bases and at J to 0 bases, leaving 4 bases not matched to a gene. Germline CDR1 and CDR2: SGHRS and YFSETQ. This CDR3 is 16 amino acids long. CDR3 in amino acids: CASSRLAGNSYNEQFF. CDR3 in DNA: TGCGCCAGCAGCCGACTAGCGGGCAACTCCTACAATGAGCAGTTCTTC.

The rearrangement uses TRBV19 and TRBJ1-1; weak D call: TRBD1 (6 bases). Per germline, CDR1 LNHDA and CDR2 SQIVND (reference sequence). Between the trimmed V and J ends, which lost 8 bases and 0 bases, there was a span of 13 bases. The length of the CDR3 is 14 residues. The CDR3 nucleotides are TGTGCCAGTCGGCAGGGGATAATGAACACTGAAGCTTTCTTT. Translating it yields CASRQGIMNTEAFF.

The rearrangement uses TRBV9 and TRBJ2-5; tentatively, D is TRBD1 (5 bases). CDR3 length: 15 amino acids. From germline, CDR1 is SGDLS and CDR2 YYNGEE. Trimming took 6 bases from V and 3 from J, leaving 18 bases between them. CDR3 coding DNA: TGTGCCAGCACCCCACCAGAACAGGCCGAAGAGACCCAGTACTTC. It is translated as CASTPPEQAEETQYF.

This chain uses TRBV2 with TRBJ1-1; no reliable D call. V was pared by 6 bases and J by 5 bases, with 16 bases between. Germline-derived CDR1 and CDR2 are SNHLY and FYNNEI. The CDR3 is 14 amino acids. CDR3 bases: TGTGCCAGCAGCCCATTGGCCGCAAATACTGAAGCTTTCTTT. Protein sequence: CASSPLAANTEAFF.

This clone appeared a few times. The V and J genes are TRBV4-2 and TRBJ2-2; D is ambiguous. V lost 3 bases and J 0 bases, leaving 2 bases between the germline ends. This CDR3 is built from 13 residues. The V gene's germline CDR1 is LGHNA and CDR2 YNFKEQ. The DNA of the CDR3 is TGTGCCAGCAGCCACCCGAACACCGGGGAGCTGTTTTTT. It codes for CASSHPNTGELFF.

The rearrangement uses TRBV5-1 and TRBJ1-1; TRBD1 matches at 7 bases. Germline V lookup: CDR1 SGHRS, CDR2 YFSETQ. Unmatched junction bases numbered 12, after V lost 1 base and J lost 3 bases. The CDR3 is made up of 17 amino acids. Here the CDR3 DNA reads TGCGCCAGCAGCTTGCCCCTCCCGACAGGGAGGGACACTGAAGCTTTCTTT. It specifies CASSLPLPTGRDTEAFF.

This sequence joins TRBV6-5 and TRBJ2-7, with D uncertain. The germline V and J ends were trimmed by 6 bases and 0 bases, with 12 bases remaining between them. Germline CDR1 reads MNHEY; CDR2 reads SVGAGI. The CDR3 extends over 14 amino acids. CDR3 DNA: TGTGCCAGCAGCCCTATTCTGGGCTCCTACGAGCAGTACTTC. It codes for CASSPILGSYEQYF.

This clone showed up many times. The V call is TRBV5-1, the J call TRBJ2-5, with D perhaps given as TRBD1 or TRBD2 (5 bases each). Germline CDR1 SGHRS, CDR2 YFSETQ. Deletions cut 4 bases from V and 5 bases from J, with 12 bases between. The CDR3 runs to 13 residues. CDR3 loop: CASSPVGVETQYF. CDR3 DNA: TGCGCCAGCAGCCCGGTGGGGGTGGAGACCCAGTACTTC.

The J gene is TRBJ2-7, the V gene TRBV2, with 7 bases lining up with TRBD1. Germline trimming cut 4 bases from V and 3 bases from J; bases unmatched to any gene: 6. Per germline, CDR1 SNHLY and CDR2 FYNNEI. The CDR3 totals 14 residues. The DNA of the CDR3 is TGTGCCAGCAGTGTAGAGACAGGGAACTACGAGCAGTACTTC. It codes for CASSVETGNYEQYF.

This clone was counted between two and nine times. This sample also contains other DNA sequences that code for the same CDR3. The V gene is TRBV11-2, the J gene TRBJ2-5; D uncertain. The CDR3 has 12 residues. The V end was cut by 1 base, the J end by 4 bases, with 4 bases between. The germline gives CDR1 SGHAT, CDR2 FQNNGV. The CDR3 region is CASSLVGETQYF. CDR3 bases: TGTGCCAGCAGCTTAGTCGGAGAGACCCAGTACTTC.

V usage is TRBV6-1 and J usage is TRBJ2-7, with 11 bases that match TRBD1. The J segment lost 3 bases and the V segment lost 7 bases, leaving 8 bases of the junction unmatched. This CDR3 is 15 amino acids long. Germline CDR1 is MNHNS and CDR2 is SASEGT. The CDR3 here is CASIRDRGYFYEQYF. In DNA form, the CDR3 reads TGTGCCAGCATTAGGGACAGGGGGTATTTCTACGAGCAGTACTTC.

V and J are TRBV2 and TRBJ2-5; D may be TRBD2 (6 bases). The germline CDR1 and CDR2 sequences are SNHLY and FYNNEI. Deletions cut 5 bases from V and 5 bases from J, with 21 bases between. CDR3 size: 16 residues. CDR3 DNA: TGTGCCAGCAGTCCCGTGGGTGCGGGGATAGGGGAGACCCAGTACTTC. It codes for CASSPVGAGIGETQYF.